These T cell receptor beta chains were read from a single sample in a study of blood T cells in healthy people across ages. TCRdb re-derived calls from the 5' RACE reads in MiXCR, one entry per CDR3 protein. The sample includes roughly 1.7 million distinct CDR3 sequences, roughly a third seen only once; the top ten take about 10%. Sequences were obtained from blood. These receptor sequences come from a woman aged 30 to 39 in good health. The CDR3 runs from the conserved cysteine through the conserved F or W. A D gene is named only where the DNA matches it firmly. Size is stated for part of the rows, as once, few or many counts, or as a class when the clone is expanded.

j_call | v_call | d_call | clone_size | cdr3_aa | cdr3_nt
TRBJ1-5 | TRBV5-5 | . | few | CASSLWQGINQPQHF | TGTGCCAGCAGCTTATGGCAGGGGATCAATCAGCCCCAGCATTTT
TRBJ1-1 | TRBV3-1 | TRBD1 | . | CASSQDEGAIEAFF | TGTGCCAGCAGCCAAGATGAGGGGGCAATTGAAGCTTTCTTT
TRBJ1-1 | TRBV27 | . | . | CASSPSGGLAFF | TGTGCCAGCAGTCCCTCCGGGGGGCTGGCTTTCTTT
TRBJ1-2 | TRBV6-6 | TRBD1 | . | CASSYLSQGGDSYTF | TGTGCCAGCAGTTACCTGAGTCAGGGGGGCGATAGCTACACCTTC
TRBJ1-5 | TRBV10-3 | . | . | CAIREPNQPQHF | TGTGCCATCAGGGAGCCAAATCAGCCCCAGCATTTT
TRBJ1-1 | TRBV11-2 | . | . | CASSLDPMGGAFF | TGTGCCAGCAGCTTAGATCCTATGGGGGGAGCTTTCTTT
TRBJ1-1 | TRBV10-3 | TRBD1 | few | CAIGQANTEAFF | TGTGCCATTGGACAGGCGAACACTGAAGCTTTCTTT
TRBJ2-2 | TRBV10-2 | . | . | CASGASLNTGELFF | TGCGCCAGCGGGGCGTCGCTAAACACCGGGGAGCTGTTTTTT
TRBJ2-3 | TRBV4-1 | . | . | CASSQEKGGTDTQYF | TGCGCCAGCAGCCAAGAAAAGGGGGGCACAGATACGCAGTATTTT
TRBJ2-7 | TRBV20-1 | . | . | CSAQDESEQYF | TGCAGTGCCCAGGACGAGTCCGAGCAGTACTTC
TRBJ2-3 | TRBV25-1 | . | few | CASSGANTDTQYF | TGTGCCAGCAGTGGGGCGAACACAGATACGCAGTATTTT
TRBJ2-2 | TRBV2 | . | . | CATKQENTGELFF | TGTGCCACCAAGCAGGAGAACACCGGGGAGCTGTTTTTT
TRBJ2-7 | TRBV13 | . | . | CASSASRRRGSYEQYF | TGTGCCAGCAGCGCCAGCCGTCGGCGGGGATCCTACGAGCAGTACTTC
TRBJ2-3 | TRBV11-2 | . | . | CASSLDGGARDTQYF | TGTGCCAGCAGCTTAGATGGGGGGGCTAGGGATACGCAGTATTTT
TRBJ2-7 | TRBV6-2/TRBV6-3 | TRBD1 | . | CASSYGRGPSYEQYF | TGTGCCAGCAGTTACGGTAGGGGGCCCTCCTACGAGCAGTACTTC
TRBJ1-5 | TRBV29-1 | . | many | CSVASDGTNQPQHF | TGCAGCGTGGCCTCCGACGGTACCAATCAGCCCCAGCATTTT